The 20 T cell receptor beta chains below come from one sample, sequenced in a study of technical replicates of blood from a handful of donors. Profiling relied on immunoSEQ multiplex PCR, and the TCRdb table lists in-frame clones only, not all of them. The data contain around 80,000 clones, about 91% of them singletons. Sequenced sample: T cells isolated from PBMCs. The receptors originated from a human donor in good health.

The gene calls are TRBV7-9 and TRBJ2-7, with D unclear. V dropped 0 bases and J dropped 2 bases, with 5 bases sitting between them. The CDR3 is 13 amino acids. Germline CDR1 and CDR2: SEHNR and FQNEAQ (reference sequence). CDR3 sequence reads: CASSLATAYEQYF. As DNA, the CDR3 is TGTGCCAGCAGCTTAGCTACAGCCTACGAGCAGTACTTC.

The chain is built from TRBV4-2 and TRBJ2-3, with 7 bases identical to TRBD1. This CDR3 region has 14 residues. Per germline, CDR1 LGHNA and CDR2 YNFKEQ. J gave up 1 base and V 4 bases, and 2 bases lay outside the gene matches. The CDR3, as DNA: TGTGCCAGCAGCCCCGGGACAGGCACAGATACGCAGTATTTT. Amino acids: CASSPGTGTDTQYF.

This sequence joins TRBV11-2 and TRBJ2-2; a possible D gene is TRBD2 (6 bases). Trimming stripped 5 bases from V and 2 bases from J, with 15 bases between. The CDR3 is 16 amino acids. Germline CDR1 SGHAT, CDR2 FQNNGV. CDR3 amino acids: CASSRDGGINTGELFF. The CDR3, as DNA: TGTGCCAGCAGCCGGGACGGGGGTATTAACACCGGGGAGCTGTTTTTT. Looking up the rest from reference TRBV11-2 and TRBJ2-2 gives the full variable domain: EAGVAQSPRYKIIEKRQSVAFWCNPISGHATLYWYQQILGQGPKLLIQFQNNGVVDDSQLPKDRFSAERLKGVDSTLKIQPAKLEDSAVYLCASSRDGGINTGELFFGEGSRLTVL.

The chain carries TRBV7-3 and TRBJ1-1; no clear D gene. Trimming removed 4 bases at V and 1 base at J, with 7 bases between. The CDR3 sequence is 13 residues long. The germline CDR1 and CDR2 sequences are SGHTA and FQGTGA. The CDR3 sequence is CASSSLRNTEAFF. CDR3 sequence (DNA): TGTGCCAGCAGCTCACTGCGGAACACTGAAGCTTTCTTT.

The genes are TRBV5-6 and TRBJ2-1, with a tentative D call TRBD2 (5 bases). Germline CDR1 is SGHDT and CDR2 is YYEEEE. The CDR3 has 13 residues. Trimming removed 4 bases at V and 7 bases at J, with 12 bases between. This CDR3 reads CASSLIGENEQFF. Written as DNA, the CDR3 is TGTGCCAGCAGCCTGATCGGGGAAAATGAGCAGTTCTTC.

V gene TRBV25-1 combines with J gene TRBJ2-1; TRBD2 matches 13 bases. The CDR3 contains 14 residues. CDR1 and CDR2 (germline): MGHDK, SYGVNS. V trimming: 6 bases; J trimming: 9 bases; junction bases outside the gene matches: 5. As DNA, the CDR3 is TGTGCCAGCAGGGGACTAGCGGGAAGCGGTGAGCAGTTCTTC. This sequence encodes CASRGLAGSGEQFF.

J is TRBJ2-7 and V is TRBV27, with a possible D match to TRBD2 (5 bases). The length of the CDR3 is 14 residues. Germline V lookup: CDR1 MNHEY, CDR2 SMNVEV (reference sequence). The V gene lost 4 bases and the J gene lost 0 bases, with 10 bases spanning the gap. In nucleotides, the CDR3 is TGTGCCAGCAGTTCGTCAGGAGGCTCCTACGAGCAGTACTTC. Protein product: CASSSSGGSYEQYF.

The chain combines TRBV20-1 with TRBJ2-1; 11 nucleotides align to TRBD2. After removal of 5 bases from V and 10 bases from J, the junction contained 1 base not matched to a gene. CDR3 size: 11 residues. Germline V gene data show CDR1 as DFQATT and CDR2 as SNEGSKA (reference sequence). CDR3 coding DNA: TGCAGTGCTGGGACTAGCGGAGAGCAGTTCTTC. As protein: CSAGTSGEQFF.

The V call is TRBV19, the J call TRBJ2-1; 9 bases fit TRBD2. CDR3 length: 15 residues. CDR1 and CDR2 (germline): LNHDA, SQIVND (reference sequence). With V trimmed by 6 bases and J by 3 bases, 6 bases remained unmatched. The CDR3 DNA is TGTGCCAGTAGCTTAGCGGGAGCCATCTACAATGAGCAGTTCTTC. Translating gives CASSLAGAIYNEQFF.

This chain joins TRBV27 and TRBJ1-2, with 7 nucleotides matching TRBD1. The CDR3 spans 13 residues. Germline V lookup: CDR1 MNHEY, CDR2 SMNVEV (reference sequence). Trimming took 0 bases from V and 8 from J; bases not matched to a gene: 3. CDR3 bases: TGTGCCAGCAGTTTATCCGCAGGGGGAGGCTACACCTTC. This codes for CASSLSAGGGYTF.

This sequence joins TRBV28 and TRBJ2-7; TRBD1 matches at 7 bases. The CDR3 length is 12 residues. Germline V gene lookup returns CDR1 MDHEN and CDR2 SYDVKM. J lost 9 bases, V lost 10 bases, and 12 bases had no gene match. The CDR3 DNA reads TGTGCCACAGCGTACACAGGGGTAGGGCAGTACTTC. Its protein product is CATAYTGVGQYF.

This clone was observed a handful of times. J is TRBJ2-2 and V is TRBV5-1; TRBD1 matches at 10 bases. The CDR3 extends over 15 amino acids. Trimming removed 3 bases from V and 6 bases from J; junction bases left unmatched: 5. Germline values: CDR1 SGHRS, CDR2 YFSETQ. The CDR3 protein is CASSWGTGAAGELFF. DNA for the CDR3: TGCGCCAGCAGCTGGGGGACAGGGGCGGCCGGGGAGCTGTTTTTT.

The V call is TRBV28, the J call TRBJ1-5; perhaps TRBD1 as D (5 bases). The CDR3 totals 12 residues. Trimming shortened V by 1 base and J by 7 bases, and 5 bases separated the two germline ends. Per germline, CDR1 MDHEN and CDR2 SYDVKM. CDR3 DNA sequence: TGTGCCAGCAGTTTATCAGGGCAGCCCCAGCATTTT. This encodes CASSLSGQPQHF.

The genes are TRBV5-1 and TRBJ2-3; D is uncertain. The CDR3 covers 14 residues. Trimming took 0 bases from V and 3 from J, leaving 8 bases between them. The germline CDR1 and CDR2 sequences are SGHRS and YFSETQ. In DNA, the CDR3 is TGCGCCAGCAGCTTGGTTGCGATGACAGATACGCAGTATTTT. This sequence encodes CASSLVAMTDTQYF.

This clone came up once. The rearrangement links TRBV7-2 to TRBJ2-7, with D perhaps TRBD1 (6 bases). V shed 2 bases and J shed 5 bases, with 13 bases lying between them. The CDR3 sequence is 14 residues long. CDR1 and CDR2 (germline): SGHTA, FQGNSA. The CDR3 reads CASSLYPGADEQYF. CDR3 nucleotide sequence: TGTGCCAGCAGCTTATATCCAGGGGCGGACGAGCAGTACTTC.

This chain links TRBV9 with TRBJ2-7, with a tentative D call TRBD2 (6 bases). This CDR3 comprises 14 residues. Germline-derived CDR1 and CDR2 are SGDLS and YYNGEE. Trimming pared 3 bases from V and 2 bases from J, leaving 12 bases between. CDR3 coding DNA: TGTGCCAGCAGCGGGGGACTGGCCACCTACGAGCAGTACTTC. Protein: CASSGGLATYEQYF.

V and J are TRBV6-1 and TRBJ2-3; D is perhaps TRBD2 (6 bases). Germline-derived CDR1 and CDR2 are MNHNS and SASEGT. The CDR3 is 13 amino acids. V was trimmed by 2 bases and J by 8 bases, leaving 11 bases between them. CDR3 sequence: CASSERELLTQYF. CDR3 coding DNA: TGTGCCAGCAGTGAACGGGAGTTACTTACGCAGTATTTT.

The chain couples TRBV13 to TRBJ2-5, with 7 bases aligning to TRBD2. Germline-derived CDR1 and CDR2 are PRHDT and FYEKMQ (reference sequence). This CDR3 contains 15 residues. J gave up 2 bases and V 4 bases, and 7 bases lay outside the gene matches. The CDR3 nucleotides are TGTGCCAGCAGCTACCCCGGGACTACACAAGAGACCCAGTACTTC. It specifies CASSYPGTTQETQYF. Full variable domain (rest looked up from reference TRBV13 and TRBJ2-5): AAGVIQSPRHLIKEKRETATLKCYPIPRHDTVYWYQQGPGQDPQFLISFYEKMQSDKGSIPDRFSAQQFSDYHSELNMSSLELGDSALYFCASSYPGTTQETQYFGPGTRLLVL.

The J gene is TRBJ2-2, the V gene TRBV9; D is perhaps TRBD2 (6 bases). V lost 0 bases and J 2 bases, leaving 17 bases between the germline ends. The V gene's germline CDR1 is SGDLS and CDR2 YYNGEE. This CDR3 has 18 amino acids. The CDR3 bases are TGTGCCAGCAGCGTAGAACGGGGACTTAACCCAAACACCGGGGAGCTGTTTTTT. This translates into CASSVERGLNPNTGELFF.

A single count supports this clone. The chain employs TRBV10-3 and TRBJ1-2; no firm D call. The CDR3 is 21 residues long. The V gene lost 0 bases and the J gene lost 1 base, with 27 bases spanning the gap. Per germline, CDR1 ENHRY and CDR2 SYGVKD. CDR3: CAISESAVEYNPLDYNYGYTF. CDR3 nucleotides: TGTGCCATCAGTGAGTCAGCGGTGGAGTACAACCCGTTAGATTATAACTATGGCTACACCTTC.